The rows below give T cell receptor beta chains drawn from one sample of a study of regulatory T cells in long-lasting Graves disease. MiXCR, run by TCRdb on the multiplex PCR reads, gives a single entry per CDR3 protein. The sample consists of under 300,000 distinct CDR3 sequences, around 20% of them appearing once. The source was peripheral blood mononuclear cells (PBMCs), collected at new diagnosis, from a patient treated with antithyroid drugs. Receptors were obtained from a female donor with Graves disease. Both conserved end residues are part of each CDR3. Each record gives: D gene, clone size, V gene, J gene, CDR3 DNA, CDR3 protein. A D gene is named only where the DNA matches it firmly. Not every row has a clone size; where given, it reads once, few, many or a size class.

.,few,TRBV9,TRBJ1-2,TGTGCCAGCAGCCCCTCAGAGTTTCTAGGCTATGGCTACACCTTC,CASSPSEFLGYGYTF
.,many,TRBV20-1,TRBJ2-7,TGCAGTGTTAAGGGGGTAGGGGACGAGCAGTACTTC,CSVKGVGDEQYF
TRBD1,many,TRBV6-8,TRBJ2-7,TGTGCCAGCCGGAGAGACAGGGGGCTCTACGAGCAGTACTTC,CASRRDRGLYEQYF
.,few,TRBV9,TRBJ1-2,TGTGCCAGCAGCACGGAGGCGGTTGCCTATGGCTACACCTTC,CASSTEAVAYGYTF
.,many,TRBV24-1,TRBJ2-2,TGTGCCACCAGTGATTTGGCCAGGGACACCGGGGAGCTGTTTTTT,CATSDLARDTGELFF
TRBD1,many,TRBV6-1,TRBJ2-3,TGTGCCAGCAGTGTGGACAGGGGGTCAGATACGCAGTATTTT,CASSVDRGSDTQYF
TRBD2,medium-sized,TRBV7-2,TRBJ2-3,TGTGCCAGCAGACGCATGTCAGCGGGGGGATTCATAGATACGCAGTATTTT,CASRRMSAGGFIDTQYF
TRBD2,.,TRBV19,TRBJ2-1,TGTGCCAGTAGTAAAAAACTAGCGGGGACGCACAATGAGCAGTTCTTC,CASSKKLAGTHNEQFF
TRBD1,.,TRBV7-8,TRBJ1-2,TGTGCCAGCAGCCTACCGGACAGGACTAACTATGGCTACACCTTC,CASSLPDRTNYGYTF
TRBD1,.,TRBV4-3,TRBJ1-4,TGCGCCAGCAGCCAAGATCTCAGGGGGCAGTCGGGAAAACTGTTTTTT,CASSQDLRGQSGKLFF
TRBD2,many,TRBV10-3,TRBJ2-3,TGTGCCATCAGCAGGGAGGGTCCGTCAGATACGCAGTATTTT,CAISREGPSDTQYF
TRBD1,many,TRBV7-9,TRBJ2-2,TGTGCCAGCCCGCCGGGACAGGGGCCCGGGGAGCTGTTTTTT,CASPPGQGPGELFF
.,many,TRBV6-2/TRBV6-3,TRBJ2-1,TGTGCCAGTACCGACATACAGCGGAAGCGGAATGAGCAGTTCTTC,CASTDIQRKRNEQFF
.,many,TRBV18,TRBJ2-7,TGTGCCAGCTCCCTCTCCCTCGAGCAGTACTTC,CASSLSLEQYF
.,many,TRBV12-3/TRBV12-4,TRBJ2-5,TGTGCCAGCAGTTTAGACCGAATTTTGACGACCCAGTACTTC,CASSLDRILTTQYF
.,many,TRBV3-1,TRBJ1-2,TGTGCCAGCAGCCAAGGGGAAGGCTATGGCTACACCTTC,CASSQGEGYGYTF
TRBD1,few,TRBV30,TRBJ2-5,TGTGCAACGGAGACAGGGGGCGGGGAGACCCAGTACTTC,CATETGGGETQYF
TRBD2,once,TRBV11-2,TRBJ2-5,TGTGCCAGCAGCAGGACTAGCGGGGGCGAAGAGACCCAGTACTTC,CASSRTSGGEETQYF
TRBD1,.,TRBV30,TRBJ2-7,TGTGCCTGGAAGGGAGGACAGGGAACCCCCTACGAGCAGTACTTC,CAWKGGQGTPYEQYF
.,many,TRBV2,TRBJ1-1,TGTGCCAGCAGTGAAGTCGGTGGCATGAACACTGAAGCTTTCTTT,CASSEVGGMNTEAFF
TRBD1,many,TRBV9,TRBJ2-7,TGTGCCAGCAGCGTCCCCCGGGACAGGGTTCCCTACGAGCAGTACTTC,CASSVPRDRVPYEQYF
.,many,TRBV11-3,TRBJ2-4,TGTGCCAGCAGCTTAGTCCCCGGGACGGCTGGAGGCAAAAACATTCAGTACTTC,CASSLVPGTAGGKNIQYF
.,few,TRBV15,TRBJ2-4,TGTGCCACCAGCAGAGATGGTAGCATTCAGTACTTC,CATSRDGSIQYF
.,many,TRBV5-5,TRBJ2-5,TGTGCCAGCAGTACTACCGGACGGGAGACCCAGTACTTC,CASSTTGRETQYF
TRBD1,many,TRBV6-2/TRBV6-3,TRBJ2-1,TGTGCCAGCAGTTACGCCGGGACAGGGGGCGCTAAATACAATGAGCAGTTCTTC,CASSYAGTGGAKYNEQFF
.,few,TRBV27,TRBJ1-3,TGTGCCAGCAGTTCCCACAGCGTTCGAAACACCATATATTTT,CASSSHSVRNTIYF
TRBD1,.,TRBV28,TRBJ1-4,TGTGCCAGCAGTTTCCTAGGACAGGGGGCGATGATGGATGAAAAACTGTTTTTT,CASSFLGQGAMMDEKLFF
.,many,TRBV7-2,TRBJ2-4,TGTGCCAGCAGCCCGGCCCTGGGTGGGAACATTCAGTACTTC,CASSPALGGNIQYF
TRBD1,many,TRBV3-1,TRBJ2-1,TGTGCCAGCAGCCCCACGACAGGGTCAGGTGAGCAGTTCTTC,CASSPTTGSGEQFF
TRBD1,.,TRBV5-1,TRBJ2-3,TGCGCCAGCATGACGCGGGACAGGGCCACAGATACGCAGTATTTT,CASMTRDRATDTQYF
TRBD2,many,TRBV4-1,TRBJ2-5,TGCGCCAGCAGCCATCCGGGACTAGCGGGGGGGCCCGGCCGAGAGACCCAGTACTTC,CASSHPGLAGGPGRETQYF